The 27 T cell receptor beta chains below come from one sample, sequenced in a study of blood T cell repertoires in COVID-19. Assay used: immunoSEQ multiplex PCR; TCRdb lists only in-frame clones, some missing. The repertoire includes 200,000 to 300,000 clones, roughly 80% of them detected once, and around 7.5% sits in the top ten. Input material: peripheral blood. These receptors came from a woman aged 80 or over with COVID-19, enrolled during active disease.

This clone showed up just a few times. The chain couples TRBV28 to TRBJ1-2, with a weak D call TRBD1 (6 bases). The CDR3 covers 13 residues. The germline CDR1 and CDR2 sequences are MDHEN and SYDVKM. Trimming took 6 bases from V and 2 from J, leaving 10 bases between them. The CDR3 protein is CASRFTGNYGYTF. For the CDR3, the DNA is TGTGCCAGCAGATTTACAGGGAACTATGGCTACACCTTC.

This chain connects TRBV9 to TRBJ2-3; the match to TRBD2 covers 14 bases. V was pared by 2 bases and J by 0 bases, with 2 bases of the junction left unmatched. Germline V gene sequence: CDR1 SGDLS, CDR2 YYNGEE. The CDR3 contains 17 residues. The CDR3 DNA reads TGTGCCAGCAGCGTGACTAGCGGGGGGGTTAGCACAGATACGCAGTATTTT. It specifies CASSVTSGGVSTDTQYF.

The CDR3 here is CASNWGAPGANVLTF. The CDR3, as DNA: TGTGCCAGCAACTGGGGCGCCCCTGGGGCCAACGTCCTGACTTTC. The gene calls are TRBV28 and TRBJ2-6, with a weak D call TRBD1 (5 bases). Germline CDR1 MDHEN, CDR2 SYDVKM. The CDR3 runs to 15 residues. Trimming pared 7 bases from V and 2 bases from J, leaving 12 bases between.

The rearrangement uses TRBV25-1 and TRBJ1-2, with 10 bases lining up with TRBD1. Germline V lookup: CDR1 MGHDK, CDR2 SYGVNS. The CDR3 sequence is 15 residues long. The J segment lost 6 bases and the V segment lost 4 bases, leaving 8 bases of the junction unmatched. The CDR3 DNA follows: TGTGCCAGCAGTGCCCCCGGGACAGGGGCTAATGGCTACACCTTC. Residues: CASSAPGTGANGYTF.

The chain combines TRBV18 with TRBJ1-1, with D possibly being TRBD1 (6 bases). This CDR3 comprises 16 residues. Germline values: CDR1 KGHSH, CDR2 LQKENI. Between the trimmed V and J ends, which lost 1 base and 4 bases, there was a span of 16 bases. The CDR3 sequence is CASSPRTDLIFTEAFF. CDR3 sequence (DNA): TGTGCCAGCTCACCACGGACAGACCTGATTTTCACTGAAGCTTTCTTT.

This chain joins TRBV6-1 and TRBJ1-4; 9 nucleotides line up with TRBD1. There are 15 residues in the CDR3. V was clipped by 1 base and J by 6 bases; unmatched bases: 3. The germline gives CDR1 MNHNS, CDR2 SASEGT. The CDR3 nucleotides read TGTGCCAGCAGTGAAGGGGACAGGGAGTATGAAAAACTGTTTTTT. Translation: CASSEGDREYEKLFF.

The chain links TRBV20-1 to TRBJ2-1, with D possibly TRBD2 on 5 matching bases. CDR1 is DFQATT, CDR2 SNEGSKA, per germline (reference sequence). Trimming took 2 bases from V and 7 from J, leaving 6 bases between them. The CDR3 sequence is 11 residues long. The CDR3 DNA follows: TGCAGTGCTAGACCGGGGAATGAGCAGTTCTTC. Encoded protein: CSARPGNEQFF.

This clone has more than one count but fewer than ten. This chain uses TRBV25-1 with TRBJ1-4; 7 nucleotides align to TRBD1. The germline V gene encodes CDR1 MGHDK and CDR2 SYGVNS. Losses at the gene ends were 4 bases for V and 5 bases for J; bases not matched to a gene: 7. The CDR3 is 15 amino acids. The CDR3 DNA follows: TGTGCCAGCAGTGGGCGAGGACAGGTGAATGAAAAACTGTTTTTT. Protein: CASSGRGQVNEKLFF.

This clone was seen just once. The rearrangement joins TRBV18 to TRBJ1-4; D is uncertain. Germline V gene data show CDR1 as KGHSH and CDR2 as LQKENI. V lost 3 bases to trimming and J lost 8 bases, with 13 bases between them. The CDR3 is made up of 14 amino acids. DNA for the CDR3: TGTGCCAGCTCACCCCCGGCAGGTGCCGAAAAACTGTTTTTT. This translates into CASSPPAGAEKLFF.

V gene TRBV30 combines with J gene TRBJ1-6, with D hard to call. V was trimmed by 2 bases and J by 7 bases, leaving 9 bases between them. Looked up from germline, CDR1 is GTSNPN and CDR2 is SVGIG (reference sequence). The CDR3 extends over 13 amino acids. The CDR3 here is CAWSKRPNSPLHF. The CDR3 bases are TGTGCCTGGAGTAAGAGGCCCAATTCACCCCTCCACTTT.

This chain uses TRBV18 with TRBJ1-2; 9 nucleotides line up with TRBD1. The CDR3 totals 14 residues. Looked up from germline, CDR1 is KGHSH and CDR2 is LQKENI. Losses at the gene ends were 5 bases for V and 5 bases for J; bases not matched to a gene: 6. The CDR3 protein is CASSARDRVYGYTF. The CDR3 DNA reads TGTGCCAGCTCAGCCCGGGACAGGGTTTATGGCTACACCTTC.

This clone has a single count. The chain couples TRBV27 to TRBJ2-3; a weak D match, TRBD1 (5 bases). Trimming left V 4 bases short and J 1 base short, with 15 bases between. CDR1 is MNHEY, CDR2 SMNVEV, per germline (reference sequence). The CDR3 is 16 amino acids. The CDR3 loop reads CASSWRPGWGTDTQYF. CDR3 nucleotide sequence: TGTGCCAGCAGTTGGCGACCAGGGTGGGGCACAGATACGCAGTATTTT.

This clone was counted a few times. The V gene is TRBV6-2 or TRBV6-3, the J gene TRBJ2-7; 7 bases are shared with TRBD1. This CDR3 spans 15 amino acids. Germline CDR1 and CDR2: MNHEY and SVGEGT. V was clipped by 3 bases and J by 2 bases; unmatched bases: 7. The CDR3 loop reads CASSYWPRGTYEQYF. The CDR3 DNA reads TGTGCCAGCAGTTATTGGCCCAGGGGGACCTACGAGCAGTACTTC.

The V gene is TRBV5-1, the J gene TRBJ2-1; 9 nucleotides align to TRBD1. The CDR3 runs 16 residues. Germline CDR1 reads SGHRS; CDR2 reads YFSETQ. J gave up 6 bases and V 0 bases, and 7 bases lay outside the gene matches. DNA of the CDR3: TGCGCCAGCAGCTTGGTACAGGGGGCGCGGCCCAATGAGCAGTTCTTC. It translates to CASSLVQGARPNEQFF.

This clone was counted only a few times. This chain joins TRBV15 and TRBJ2-3, with a possible D match to TRBD2 (5 bases). The CDR3 runs 13 residues. Germline V gene lookup returns CDR1 LNHNV and CDR2 YYDKDF (reference sequence). Trimming left V 5 bases short and J 0 bases short, with 6 bases between. Here the CDR3 DNA reads TGTGCCACCAGCGACTACAGCACAGATACGCAGTATTTT. Residues: CATSDYSTDTQYF.

The rearrangement uses TRBV27 and TRBJ1-5; 8 bases match TRBD1. This CDR3 comprises 14 residues. V lost 6 bases, J lost 11 bases, and 12 bases stayed unmatched. Germline V gene data show CDR1 as MNHEY and CDR2 as SMNVEV (reference sequence). In DNA form, the CDR3 reads TGTGCCAGCAGGGAGGACAGGGCCCCACGTGCCCAGCATTTT. Encoded protein: CASREDRAPRAQHF.

This clone occurred once. V usage is TRBV7-3 and J usage is TRBJ2-2; 7 positions match TRBD2. The CDR3 runs to 17 residues. CDR1 SGHTA and CDR2 FQGTGA come from the germline V gene. V lost 5 bases to trimming and J lost 3 bases; unmatched junction nucleotides: 12. The CDR3 sequence: CASSNSAASGYTGELFF. Here the CDR3 DNA reads TGTGCCAGCAGCAACTCGGCGGCTAGCGGATACACCGGGGAGCTGTTTTTT.

The rearrangement uses TRBV6-5 and TRBJ2-2; D gene ambiguous. V was pared by 2 bases and J by 4 bases, with 14 bases between. The CDR3 is made up of 16 amino acids. CDR1 and CDR2 (germline): MNHEY, SVGAGI. CDR3 region: CASSYRLPRSTGELFF. CDR3 bases: TGTGCCAGCAGTTACCGTCTACCTAGGAGCACCGGGGAGCTGTTTTTT.

This chain links TRBV27 with TRBJ2-6; 7 bases line up with TRBD2. V lost 6 bases and J lost 4; bases outside the gene matches: 12. Germline V gene data show CDR1 as MNHEY and CDR2 as SMNVEV (reference sequence). The CDR3 is made up of 17 amino acids. DNA for the CDR3: TGTGCCAGCAGGGCCTACCGGGAGGCAGGGGGGGCCAACGTCCTGACTTTC. As protein: CASRAYREAGGANVLTF. The whole variable domain, filled in from reference TRBV27 and TRBJ2-6, reads EAQVTQNPRYLITVTGKKLTVTCSQNMNHEYMSWYRQDPGLGLRQIYYSMNVEVTDKGDVPEGYKVSRKEKRNFPLILESPSPNQTSLYFCASRAYREAGGANVLTFGAGSRLTVL.

The chain couples TRBV12-3 or TRBV12-4 to TRBJ2-5, with TRBD1 matching over 10 bases. This CDR3 region has 13 residues. V dropped 6 bases and J dropped 5; count of bases not matched to a gene: 3. CDR3 protein: CASRDRGQETQYF. For the CDR3, the DNA is TGTGCCAGCAGAGACAGGGGGCAGGAGACCCAGTACTTC.

The chain recombines TRBV6-5 with TRBJ2-7; 11 bases map to TRBD1. The CDR3 has 15 residues. The V segment lost 0 bases and the J segment 4 bases; nucleotides outside the gene matches: 2. In germline, CDR1 is MNHEY, CDR2 SVGAGI. As DNA, the CDR3 is TGTGCCAGCAGTTACTCGGACAGGGGGCGGTACGAGCAGTACTTC. Residues: CASSYSDRGRYEQYF.

The chain joins TRBV5-1 to TRBJ1-5; TRBD1 matches at 7 bases. The CDR3 contains 14 residues. Germline V gene data show CDR1 as SGHRS and CDR2 as YFSETQ. Trimming removed 2 bases from V and 5 bases from J; junction bases left unmatched: 4. CDR3 DNA: TGCGCCAGCAGCTTAGGACAGGCTGATCAGCCCCAGCATTTT. This sequence encodes CASSLGQADQPQHF.

This rearrangement joins TRBV10-3 to TRBJ1-2; 11 bases map to TRBD1. This CDR3 comprises 14 residues. From germline, CDR1 is ENHRY and CDR2 SYGVKD. Unmatched junction bases numbered 9, after V lost 7 bases and J lost 8 bases. DNA of the CDR3: TGTGCCATCAACGTAGGACAGGGGGCCTCGGGCTACACCTTC. It is translated as CAINVGQGASGYTF.

This chain connects TRBV2 to TRBJ2-2; D possibly corresponds to TRBD1 (6 bases). This CDR3 is built from 15 residues. Germline V CDR1 and CDR2: SNHLY, FYNNEI. With 6 bases removed from V and 1 base from J, the gap between germline ends came to 12 bases. The DNA for the CDR3 is TGTGCCAGCAGGTCGGGACACATGAACACCGGGGAGCTGTTTTTT. Translated: CASRSGHMNTGELFF.

This clone showed up just a few times. This rearrangement joins TRBV7-8 to TRBJ1-3; tentatively, D is TRBD1 (5 bases). Germline V CDR1 and CDR2: SGHVS, FQNEAQ. V was cut by 6 bases and J by 2 bases, with 8 bases left in between. This CDR3 contains 13 residues. CDR3 in amino acids: CASRPRAGNTIYF. CDR3 DNA sequence: TGTGCCAGCAGACCCAGGGCTGGAAACACCATATATTTT.

V and J are TRBV7-9 and TRBJ1-5, with D possibly TRBD1 on 5 matching bases. The CDR3 runs to 13 residues. Germline CDR1 is SEHNR and CDR2 is FQNEAQ (reference sequence). V lost 4 bases and J 7 bases, leaving 11 bases between the germline ends. The CDR3 DNA follows: TGTGCCAGCAGCTCAGGTAGGGGACAGCCCCAGCATTTT. Amino acids: CASSSGRGQPQHF.

CDR3 residues: CASSLPSLAEEFF. The CDR3 coding sequence is TGTGCCAGCAGCCTACCCTCGCTAGCGGAGGAGTTCTTC. The chain couples TRBV28 to TRBJ2-1; TRBD2 agrees at 7 bases. The CDR3 contains 13 residues. J lost 14 bases, V lost 6 bases, and 13 bases had no gene match. Germline CDR1 is MDHEN and CDR2 is SYDVKM.